This entry concerns a single T cell receptor beta chain. As yet, its antigen is unknown. The CDR3 is 15 amino acids. Looked up from germline, CDR1 is LNHNV and CDR2 is YYDKDF (reference sequence). This sample is part of a study of monozygotic twins with inflammatory bowel disease. Study outcomes and limitations: On the inverse Simpson index, IBD patients scored lower for TCRbeta diversity than healthy co-twins. A lone strong IBD-associated signal or clonotype found no support. Possibly reflecting limited power, no difference in repertoire similarity was found between concordant and discordant twins.

UMIs incorporating a 6-nucleotide sample barcode were appended by means of template switching. After re-calling the 5' RACE reads, TCRdb lists one entry per CDR3 protein, DNA absent. This sample's table reports fewer than 400,000 distinct CDR3 sequences. The receptor was derived from a human donor with ulcerative colitis or Crohn's disease, or a healthy co-twin of an affected twin (not recorded which). Sequenced input: blood. V gene TRBV15 combines with J gene TRBJ1-1; TCRdb's D call, TRBD1, is unchecked because there is no DNA. CDR3 protein: CATSRDPGGDTEAFF.